This entry features one T cell receptor beta chain sequence. TCR beta CDR3 region amplification was performed from RNA transcripts. Researchers ran a first-round RT-PCR on the TCR CDR3 using the HTBI primer set. TCRdb fed the multiplex PCR reads into MiXCR, producing one record per CDR3 protein. The data show some 400,000 distinct CDR3 sequences, about 13% seen once. Trimming took 5 bases from V and 2 from J, leaving 15 bases between them. Germline loops: CDR1 SEHNR, CDR2 FQNEAQ (reference sequence). The CDR3 extends over 15 amino acids. The data are from a study of T cells in Graves' hyperthyroidism and ophthalmopathy.

This chain joins TRBV7-9 and TRBJ1-2; possibly TRBD1 for D (5 bases). Sequencing was done on a sample of blood. The receptor was derived from a man younger than 45 with Graves' hyperthyroidism that later progressed to Graves' ophthalmopathy. CDR3 sequence: CASSPHPQGNYGYTF. CDR3 in DNA: TGTGCCAGCAGCCCCCACCCCCAGGGAAACTATGGCTACACCTTC. The variable domain in full, with the rest retrieved from reference TRBV7-9 and TRBJ1-2, is DTGVSQNPRHKITKRGQNVTFRCDPISEHNRLYWYRQTLGQGPEFLTYFQNEAQLEKSRLLSDRFSAERPKGSFSTLEIQRTEQGDSAMYLCASSPHPQGNYGYTFGSGTRLTVV.